This is a list of T cell receptor beta chains from one sample in a study of cytomegalovirus exposure and HLA in healthy donors. The data were produced by immunoSEQ multiplex PCR, yet TCRdb's version contains in-frame clones alone and is incomplete. The repertoire consists of 65,000 to 85,000 clones, with about 80% occurring once and the leading ten covering approximately 3.2%. Sequencing was done on a sample of PBMCs. These receptor sequences come from a man aged 50 or older in good health and CMV-seropositive. The CDR3 runs from the conserved cysteine through the conserved F or W. The D gene is left open where the match is weak. The listing skips clone size in some rows; elsewhere it reads once, few, many or a size class.

clone_size	j_call	d_call	v_call	cdr3_aa	cdr3_nt
.	TRBJ2-7	TRBD1	TRBV7-9	CSSSFFDRVGSYEQYF	TGTTCCAGCAGCTTTTTCGACAGGGTAGGGTCCTACGAGCAGTACTTC
.	TRBJ1-4	.	TRBV25-1	CASSESLGVEKLFF	TGTGCCAGCAGTGAAAGTCTAGGTGTAGAAAAACTGTTTTTT
once	TRBJ2-1	TRBD2	TRBV4-1	CASSLLAGERFF	TGCGCCAGCAGCCTATTAGCGGGAGAACGTTTCTTC
medium-sized	TRBJ1-1	.	TRBV4-3	CASSQEWTDTEAFF	TGCGCCAGCAGCCAAGAATGGACAGACACTGAAGCTTTCTTT
.	TRBJ2-5	TRBD2	TRBV18	CASSETEGLGETQYF	TGTGCCAGCTCCGAGACTGAGGGACTAGGGGAGACCCAGTACTTC
.	TRBJ1-1	.	TRBV29-1	CSVGRANTEAFF	TGCAGCGTTGGCAGGGCGAACACTGAAGCTTTCTTT
.	TRBJ2-3	TRBD1	TRBV11-3	CASRLTGTETDTQYF	TGTGCCAGCAGACTCACCGGGACAGAAACAGATACGCAGTATTTT
few	TRBJ2-3	.	TRBV10-3	CAISDAFTQYF	TGTGCCATCAGTGACGCGTTTACGCAGTATTTT
medium-sized	TRBJ1-2	TRBD1	TRBV4-2	CASSQDRRGRGSGYTF	TGTGCCAGCAGCCAAGATCGGAGGGGGCGAGGGAGTGGCTACACCTTC
once	TRBJ2-7	.	TRBV5-5	CASSSGISYEQYF	TGTGCCAGCAGTTCCGGGATCTCCTACGAGCAGTACTTC
.	TRBJ2-1	TRBD2	TRBV4-1	CASSHPGTSGRTPYNEQFF	TGCGCCAGCAGCCACCCCGGGACTAGCGGGAGGACCCCCTACAATGAGCAGTTCTTC
.	TRBJ2-2	TRBD2	TRBV10-3	CAINQRENTGELFF	TGTGCCATCAATCAGCGGGAGAACACCGGGGAGCTGTTTTTT
.	TRBJ2-1	TRBD2	TRBV10-3	CAISTSGSTDEQFF	TGTGCCATAAGTACTAGCGGGAGTACCGATGAGCAGTTCTTC
.	TRBJ2-4	TRBD2	TRBV4-1	CASSLGKAGGVAKNIQYF	TGCGCCAGCAGCCTAGGAAAAGCGGGAGGGGTAGCCAAAAACATTCAGTACTTC
.	TRBJ2-2	TRBD2	TRBV7-3	CASSPGTSRVTGELFF	TGTGCCAGCAGCCCCGGGACTAGCCGAGTCACCGGGGAGCTGTTTTTT
.	TRBJ1-2	.	TRBV6-1	CASSDYTQYGYTF	TGTGCCAGCAGTGATTACACACAGTATGGCTACACCTTC
few	TRBJ2-3	TRBD1	TRBV5-1	CASSLDPGTGDTDTQYF	TGCGCCAGCAGCTTGGACCCCGGGACAGGAGATACAGATACGCAGTATTTT
.	TRBJ2-1	TRBD2	TRBV15	CATSVSGSDYNEQFF	TGTGCCACCAGCGTTAGCGGGAGCGATTACAATGAGCAGTTCTTC